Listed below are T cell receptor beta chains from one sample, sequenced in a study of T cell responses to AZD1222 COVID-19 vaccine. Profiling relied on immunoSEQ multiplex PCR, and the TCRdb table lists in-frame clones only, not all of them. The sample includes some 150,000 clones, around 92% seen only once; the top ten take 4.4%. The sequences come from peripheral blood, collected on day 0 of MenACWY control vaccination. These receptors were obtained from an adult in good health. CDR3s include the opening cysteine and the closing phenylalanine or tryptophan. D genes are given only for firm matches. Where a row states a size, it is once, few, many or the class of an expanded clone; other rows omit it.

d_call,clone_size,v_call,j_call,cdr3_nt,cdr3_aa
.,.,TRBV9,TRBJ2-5,TGTGCCAGCAGTCGTGAACTTGTGGAGACCCAGTACTTC,CASSRELVETQYF
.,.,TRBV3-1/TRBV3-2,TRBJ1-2,TGTGCCAGCAGCCCGGGGAGGAGCTACACCTTC,CASSPGRSYTF
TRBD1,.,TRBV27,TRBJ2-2,TGTGCCAGCAGGGACAGGCTGAACACCGGGGAGCTGTTTTTT,CASRDRLNTGELFF
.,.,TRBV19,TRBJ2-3,TGTGCCAGTAGTCCACTCCGCGACAGCACAGATACGCAGTATTTT,CASSPLRDSTDTQYF
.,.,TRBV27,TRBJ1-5,TGTGCCAGCAGTTTTTCCCAGGGGAATCAGCCCCAGCATTTT,CASSFSQGNQPQHF
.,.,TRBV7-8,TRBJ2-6,TGTGCCAGCAGCTCCAAGCGCAGCGTTTCCTACTCTGGGGCCAACGTCCTGACTTTC,CASSSKRSVSYSGANVLTF
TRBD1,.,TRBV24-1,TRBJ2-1,TGTGCCACCAGTGATCAACAGGGGAAAGGCTCCTACAATGAGCAGTTCTTC,CATSDQQGKGSYNEQFF
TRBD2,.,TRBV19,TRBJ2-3,TGTGCCGTTGGGACTAGCGGGACAGATACGCAGTATTTT,CAVGTSGTDTQYF
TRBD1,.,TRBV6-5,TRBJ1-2,TGTGCCAGCAGCGGGGACAGGACAGGGGGCTACACCTTC,CASSGDRTGGYTF
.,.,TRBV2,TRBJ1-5,TGTGCCAGCAGTCTATACAGGGATCAGCCCCAGCATTTT,CASSLYRDQPQHF
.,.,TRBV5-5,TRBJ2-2,TGTGCCAGCAACTACCTCCCGACAGATACCACCGGGGAGCTGTTTTTT,CASNYLPTDTTGELFF
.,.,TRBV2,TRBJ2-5,TGTGCCAGCTCCCCGATGCCCGGGGAAGAGACCCAGTACTTC,CASSPMPGEETQYF
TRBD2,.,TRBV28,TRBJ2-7,TGTGCCAGCAGTACACCTCAGACTAGCGGGATGGGAGCGCAGTACTTC,CASSTPQTSGMGAQYF
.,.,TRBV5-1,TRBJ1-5,TGCGCCAGCAGCGGCGGGGAGATCGATCAGCCCCAGCATTTT,CASSGGEIDQPQHF
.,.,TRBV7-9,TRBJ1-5,TGTGCCAGCAGCATCAGCTATCAGCCCCAGCATTTT,CASSISYQPQHF
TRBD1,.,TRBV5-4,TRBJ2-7,TGTGCCAGCAGCTTGGTACAGGGGGCTGGCGAGCAGTACTTC,CASSLVQGAGEQYF
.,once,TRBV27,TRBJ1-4,TGTGCCAGCAGTGGGAGAGCAACTAATGAAAAACTGTTTTTT,CASSGRATNEKLFF
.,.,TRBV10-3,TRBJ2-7,TGTGCCACCCAGGGGATGGGGACCTACGAGCAGTACTTC,CATQGMGTYEQYF
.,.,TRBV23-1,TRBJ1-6,TGCGCCAGCAGTCAAGGCAGGGGTCGGGGTAATTCACCCCTCCACTTT,CASSQGRGRGNSPLHF
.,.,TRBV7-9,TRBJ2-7,TGTGCCAGCAGCTTATCTCGGAGCTCCTACGAGCAGTACTTC,CASSLSRSSYEQYF
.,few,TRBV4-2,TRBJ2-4,TGTGCCAGCAGCCAAACGACAGGGAGGGACATTCAGTACTTC,CASSQTTGRDIQYF
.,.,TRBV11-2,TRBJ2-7,TGTGCCAGCAGCCCGCGACCCTACGAGCAGTACTTC,CASSPRPYEQYF
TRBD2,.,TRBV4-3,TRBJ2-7,TGCGCCAGCAGCCAAGAGACTAGCCCAAACTACGAGCAGTACTTC,CASSQETSPNYEQYF
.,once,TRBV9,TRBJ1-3,TGTGCCAGCAGCGTAGAAATCTGGGCAGACTCTGGAAACACCATATATTTT,CASSVEIWADSGNTIYF
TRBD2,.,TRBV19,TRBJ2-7,TGTGCCAGTAGTGTGGGACTACAAGGCGAGCAGTACTTC,CASSVGLQGEQYF
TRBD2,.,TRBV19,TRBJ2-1,TGTGCCAGTACCCCTATGACTAGCGGGCCCTACAATGAGCAGTTCTTC,CASTPMTSGPYNEQFF
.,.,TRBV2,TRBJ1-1,TGTGCCAGCAGTGGACACGACCGCGTTGAAGCTTTCTTT,CASSGHDRVEAFF
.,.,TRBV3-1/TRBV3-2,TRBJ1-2,TGTGCCAGCAGCCCACTCAGCGACAGCTATGGCTACACCTTC,CASSPLSDSYGYTF
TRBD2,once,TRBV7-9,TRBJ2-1,TGTGCCAGCAGCCCCACGACTAGCGGGAGCAAGAATGAGCAGTTCTTC,CASSPTTSGSKNEQFF